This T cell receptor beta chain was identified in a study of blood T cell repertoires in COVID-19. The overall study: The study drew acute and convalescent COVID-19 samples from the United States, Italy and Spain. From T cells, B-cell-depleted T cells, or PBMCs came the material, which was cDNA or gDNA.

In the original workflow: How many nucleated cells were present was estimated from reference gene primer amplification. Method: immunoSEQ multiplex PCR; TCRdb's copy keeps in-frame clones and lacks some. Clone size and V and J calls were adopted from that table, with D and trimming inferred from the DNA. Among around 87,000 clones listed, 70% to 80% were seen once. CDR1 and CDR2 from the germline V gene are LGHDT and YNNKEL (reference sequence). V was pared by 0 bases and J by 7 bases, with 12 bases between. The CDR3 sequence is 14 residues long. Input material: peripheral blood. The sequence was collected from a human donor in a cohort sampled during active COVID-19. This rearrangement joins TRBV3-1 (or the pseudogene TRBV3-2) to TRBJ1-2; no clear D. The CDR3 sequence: CASSQDYGVLGYTF. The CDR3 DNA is TGTGCCAGCAGCCAAGATTACGGAGTACTTGGCTACACCTTC.